The rows below give T cell receptor beta chains drawn from one sample of a study of human thymus T cells. The repertoire was sequenced with immunoSEQ multiplex PCR; TCRdb's copy has only in-frame clones and lacks some. The table shows tens of thousands of clones, with around 96% occurring only once. The specimen sequenced was thymus tissue. The origin of the receptors is a boy younger than two with a congenital heart defect but otherwise immunologically healthy. CDR3s include the opening cysteine and the closing phenylalanine or tryptophan. Each record gives: D gene, clone size, V gene, J gene, CDR3 DNA, CDR3 protein. The D gene is left open where the match is weak. The listing skips clone size in some rows; elsewhere it reads once, few, many or a size class.

>TRBD1|-|TRBV4-2|TRBJ1-1
TGTGCCAGCAGCCCCGACAGGGGCACTGAAGCTTTCTTT
CASSPDRGTEAFF
>-|-|TRBV10-1|TRBJ2-7
TGCGCCAGCAGTGAGGGGATTACCTACGAGCAGTACTTC
CASSEGITYEQYF
>-|-|TRBV5-1|TRBJ2-1
TGCGCCAGCAGAACCGTCGGCAAGCATGAGCAGTTCTTC
CASRTVGKHEQFF
>TRBD2|-|TRBV5-1|TRBJ2-1
TGCGCCAGCAGCTTTGCCCGGGGAGCGGGAGTAAATGAGCAGTTCTTC
CASSFARGAGVNEQFF
>-|-|TRBV28|TRBJ2-7
TGTGCCAGCAGACGCGGGGCTCCGACGGGGGAGCAGTACTTC
CASRRGAPTGEQYF
>-|-|TRBV5-6|TRBJ2-7
TGTGCCAGCAGCTTTGGGCGCGAGCAGTACTTC
CASSFGREQYF
>-|-|TRBV27|TRBJ1-5
TGTGCCAGCAGTTCCTTCAGAGAAGGGTGGGAGGGTCAGCCCCAGCATTTT
CASSSFREGWEGQPQHF
>TRBD2|-|TRBV7-2|TRBJ2-2
TGTGCCAGCATTAGCGGGGGTCAGAACACCGGGGAGCTGTTTTTT
CASISGGQNTGELFF
>TRBD2|-|TRBV5-1|TRBJ2-1
TGCGCCAGCAGCTTGGGTTTTCGGGCGACTAGCGGGGGGTTAATCTACAATGAGCAGTTCTTC
CASSLGFRATSGGLIYNEQFF
>-|-|TRBV10-3|TRBJ2-3
TGTGCCATCAGTCCTGAACACCATCGAGCCGATACGCAGTATTTT
CAISPEHHRADTQYF
>-|-|TRBV21-1|TRBJ2-1
TGTGCCAGCAGCAAAGTTGCCGGGCCCTACAATGAGCAGTTCTTC
CASSKVAGPYNEQFF
>-|-|TRBV10-2|TRBJ1-5
TGCGCCAGCCGTGCGAATAGCAATCAGCCCCAGCATTTT
CASRANSNQPQHF
>TRBD1|-|TRBV28|TRBJ2-1
TGTGCCAGCAGTCCCAACGACAGGGGGTCCCGTGACTCCTACAATGAGCAGTTCTTC
CASSPNDRGSRDSYNEQFF
>-|-|TRBV7-9|TRBJ1-4
TGTGCCAGCAGCCGAGGGTCCTCACCGCTGTTTTTT
CASSRGSSPLFF
>-|-|TRBV11-2|TRBJ2-5
TGTGCCAGCAGCTTTCTTTCAGGGCCCCCATTGGTGGAGACCCAGTACTTC
CASSFLSGPPLVETQYF
>TRBD2|-|TRBV29-1|TRBJ2-7
TGCAGCGTTGGAGGGCGGGAGTCCTACGAGCAGTACTTC
CSVGGRESYEQYF
>-|-|TRBV7-9|TRBJ2-7
TGTGCCAGCAGCTTGTCTCGAGGCTACGAGCAGTACTTC
CASSLSRGYEQYF
>TRBD2|-|TRBV5-1|TRBJ2-5
TGCGCCAGCAGCTTGAGGCGCGGGAGGGTCCAAGAGACCCAGTACTTC
CASSLRRGRVQETQYF
>TRBD1|-|TRBV7-9|TRBJ2-1
TGTGCCAGCAGCTTAAGCTCGCGGGGACAGGGGTACGATGAGCAGTTCTTC
CASSLSSRGQGYDEQFF
>TRBD2|-|TRBV9|TRBJ2-3
TGTGCCAGCAGCGTAGCAGGGGGAACTAGCGGGTTGATCGCAGATACGCAGTATTTT
CASSVAGGTSGLIADTQYF
>-|-|TRBV29-1|TRBJ1-1
TGCAGCGTTACATTTAGAGAGTTCAGGGTTGAAGCTTTCTTT
CSVTFREFRVEAFF
>-|-|TRBV11-2|TRBJ2-6
TGTGCCAGCAGCTTAGATGGAAGGGGGGTATATGGGGCCAACGTCCTGACTTTC
CASSLDGRGVYGANVLTF
>TRBD1|-|TRBV2|TRBJ2-5
TGTGCCAGCAGTGCAGACAGGGGCCAAGAGACCCAGTACTTC
CASSADRGQETQYF
>TRBD1|-|TRBV28|TRBJ1-3
TGTGCCAGCAGTTTTACGACAGGACAGGCCCGCTCTGGAAACACCATATATTTT
CASSFTTGQARSGNTIYF
>TRBD1|-|TRBV11-3|TRBJ2-2
TGTGCCAGCAGCTTAGGGACAGGGGACACCGGGGAGCTGTTTTTT
CASSLGTGDTGELFF
>TRBD1|-|TRBV5-1|TRBJ1-1
TGCGCCAGCAGCTTTCTCGCGGGACAGATGAACACTGAAGCTTTCTTT
CASSFLAGQMNTEAFF
>TRBD2|once|TRBV5-1|TRBJ2-3
TGCGCCAGCAGCCCAAACGAGCGGGATGGCACAGATACGCAGTATTTT
CASSPNERDGTDTQYF
>TRBD1|-|TRBV5-6|TRBJ1-2
TGTGCCAGCAGGCACCACGGGACAGGGGCGGGCTACACCTTC
CASRHHGTGAGYTF
>-|-|TRBV5-6|TRBJ1-2
TGTGCCAGCAGCTTGTGGCAGGGAGGTATCACCTTC
CASSLWQGGITF
>-|-|TRBV18|TRBJ2-1
TGTGCCAGCTCACCAAAACGTATGTCCCTAGGTTGGAGCCGTTACAATGAGCAGTTCTTC
CASSPKRMSLGWSRYNEQFF
>-|-|TRBV4-1|TRBJ1-3
TGCGCCAGCAGCCAAGGTAAAAGGGACTCTGGAAACACCATATATTTT
CASSQGKRDSGNTIYF
>-|-|TRBV7-9|TRBJ2-1
TGTGCCGGAGAGGTACTTAGGGCGTCGAGCTCCTACAATGAGCAGTTCTTC
CAGEVLRASSSYNEQFF
>-|-|TRBV19|TRBJ2-7
TGTGCCAGTAGTATAGGGGGACTCTCCTACGAGCAGTACTTC
CASSIGGLSYEQYF
>-|-|TRBV27|TRBJ1-5
TGTGCCAGCAGTCTACAGGGACTGATCACTCAGCCCCAGCATTTT
CASSLQGLITQPQHF
>-|-|TRBV29-1|TRBJ2-5
TGCAGCGTTGGGGAAGAGACCCAGTACTTC
CSVGEETQYF
>-|-|TRBV5-1|TRBJ2-1
TGCGCCAGCAGCTTACATCGAGGGTCGCAGTTCTTC
CASSLHRGSQFF
>TRBD1|-|TRBV6-5|TRBJ1-1
TGTGCCAGCAGTTACCAACAGGGGTCCCTGGAAGCTTTCTTT
CASSYQQGSLEAFF
>-|-|TRBV19|TRBJ2-1
TGTGCCAGTAGTATAAGGGGCGAGCAGTTCTTC
CASSIRGEQFF
>-|-|TRBV19|TRBJ2-3
TGTGCCAGTAGGCTTGCTTCAGGCGGGGGCGCAGATACGCAGTATTTT
CASRLASGGGADTQYF
>TRBD2|-|TRBV28|TRBJ2-1
TGTGCCAGCAGTTGGGGGACTAGCGGGAGGGCCTTGTCCTACAATGAGCAGTTCTTC
CASSWGTSGRALSYNEQFF
>TRBD2|once|TRBV11-3|TRBJ2-7
TGTGCCAGCAGCCCCGATCCCCCTAGTAGGGACTATTACGAGCAGTACTTC
CASSPDPPSRDYYEQYF
>TRBD2|-|TRBV19|TRBJ2-5
TGTGCCAGTAGTCCCCGACTAGCGGGGGGGAAGACCCAGTACTTC
CASSPRLAGGKTQYF
>TRBD1|-|TRBV27|TRBJ1-2
TGTGCCAGCAGTTCTACTGGACAGGGAGGGGACACCTTC
CASSSTGQGGDTF
>-|few|TRBV6-5|TRBJ1-2
TGTGCCAGCAGCCGTCAGAGGAACTATGGCTACACCTTC
CASSRQRNYGYTF
>-|-|TRBV5-1|TRBJ2-5
TGCGCCAGCAGCAAAGGGGGGGTAGCGTACGACCAAGAGACCCAGTACTTC
CASSKGGVAYDQETQYF
>-|once|TRBV7-3|TRBJ2-3
TGTGCCAGCAGCTTAAGTTCCACGCGCACAGTCAAGGCTAGCACAGATACGCAGTATTTT
CASSLSSTRTVKASTDTQYF